Below, 27 T cell receptor beta chains from the same sample are listed, as sequenced in a study of CD8 T cells in ankylosing spondylitis. One entry per CDR3 protein, called by TCRdb with MiXCR from the 5' RACE reads. The sample shows a few hundred thousand distinct CDR3 sequences, approximately 20% of them seen only once. Sequenced material: blood, either unsorted or a sorted T cell fraction (not recorded which). The receptors derive from a male donor with ankylosing spondylitis or in good health (not recorded which).

This sequence joins TRBV3-1 and TRBJ2-1, with D hard to call. The germline CDR1 and CDR2 sequences are LGHDT and YNNKEL (reference sequence). V lost 5 bases and J 6 bases, leaving 8 bases between the germline ends. The CDR3 is 12 amino acids. This CDR3 is CASSSSPNEQFF. CDR3 DNA: TGTGCCAGCAGCTCCAGTCCCAATGAGCAGTTCTTC.

There are a few counts of this clonotype. This chain uses TRBV3-1 with TRBJ2-1, with D unclear. The CDR3 is made up of 17 amino acids. V was trimmed by 4 bases and J by 0 bases, leaving 16 bases between them. CDR1 is LGHDT and CDR2 is YNNKEL in the germline V gene (reference sequence). The CDR3 nucleotides read TGTGCCAGCAGCCCAAGGGCGACCGAGGTCTCCTACAATGAGCAGTTCTTC. This translates into CASSPRATEVSYNEQFF.

This clonotype was seen a few times. The V gene is TRBV12-3 or TRBV12-4, the J gene TRBJ2-2, with D tentatively TRBD1 (5 bases). V was shortened by 6 bases and J by 8 bases, with 16 bases between the two germline ends. The CDR3 contains 14 residues. The CDR3 DNA reads as TGTGCCAGCAGCTACCCCAGGGCTCGGGGGGAGCTGTTTTTT. It translates to CASSYPRARGELFF.

This clonotype has more than one count but fewer than ten. The chain is built from TRBV12-3 or TRBV12-4 and TRBJ1-1; D gene unclear. CDR3 size: 14 residues. The V gene lost 0 bases and the J gene lost 10 bases, with 15 bases spanning the gap. The CDR3 DNA sequence: TGTGCCAGCAGTTTAGCAGTTAGTCACGGTGGAGCTTTCTTT. It yields the protein CASSLAVSHGGAFF.

The rearrangement links TRBV29-1 to TRBJ2-1; unclear D gene. The germline V and J ends were trimmed by 3 bases and 8 bases, with 5 bases remaining between them. The CDR3 length is 10 residues. CDR1 and CDR2 (germline): SQVTM, ANQGSEA. The CDR3 loop is CSVDVHEQFF. CDR3 coding DNA: TGCAGCGTTGATGTCCATGAGCAGTTCTTC.

This chain uses TRBV12-3 or TRBV12-4 with TRBJ1-1; D is unresolved. CDR3 length: 15 amino acids. Trimming took 6 bases from V and 3 from J, leaving 17 bases between them. The CDR3 here is CASSYGQFGDTEAFF. The DNA for the CDR3 is TGTGCCAGCAGCTACGGCCAGTTTGGGGACACTGAAGCTTTCTTT.

A few counts support this clonotype. The V call is TRBV12-5, the J call TRBJ2-3, with D perhaps TRBD1 (5 bases). This CDR3 has 13 amino acids. The germline V and J ends were trimmed by 7 bases and 2 bases, with 10 bases remaining between them. Germline-derived CDR1 and CDR2 are LGHNT and FRNRAP. CDR3 coding DNA: TGTGCTAGTGCGGGCAGGGACACAGATACGCAGTATTTT. It encodes CASAGRDTDTQYF.

This clonotype was recorded a few times. This rearrangement joins TRBV6-1 to TRBJ2-7; 10 nucleotides match TRBD1. Germline V gene data show CDR1 as MNHNS and CDR2 as SASEGT. The CDR3 length is 15 residues. The trim removed 4 bases at V and 1 base at J, leaving 4 bases unmatched. The CDR3 sequence is CASSAPGQGSYEQYF. The CDR3 coding sequence is TGTGCCAGCAGTGCCCCGGGACAGGGGTCCTACGAGCAGTACTTC.

The chain recombines TRBV29-1 with TRBJ2-3; weak D call: TRBD1 (7 bases). The V and J ends lost 0 bases and 3 bases respectively, with 13 bases between them. CDR1 is SQVTM and CDR2 is ANQGSEA in the germline V gene. There are 15 residues in the CDR3. In DNA, the CDR3 is TGCAGCGTTGAAGAGCGGGACAGCCCTACAGATACGCAGTATTTT. Encoded protein: CSVEERDSPTDTQYF.

The rearrangement joins TRBV27 to TRBJ2-3; D is ambiguous. V was cut by 2 bases and J by 1 base, with 10 bases left in between. Germline V CDR1 and CDR2: MNHEY, SMNVEV (reference sequence). This CDR3 is built from 15 residues. This CDR3 is CASSLNPTGTDTQYF. CDR3 DNA sequence: TGTGCCAGCAGTTTAAATCCTACGGGCACAGATACGCAGTATTTT.

This clonotype has only a few counts. The chain recombines TRBV5-1 with TRBJ1-1; D is possibly TRBD1 (5 bases). From germline, CDR1 is SGHRS and CDR2 YFSETQ. V shed 4 bases and J shed 6 bases, with 22 bases lying between them. The CDR3 runs 16 residues. The CDR3 DNA reads as TGCGCCAGCAGCCCGGGGGGGGTACCAACCCCGGCTGAAGCTTTCTTT. Residues: CASSPGGVPTPAEAFF.

The chain uses TRBV6-5 and TRBJ2-5; D unresolved. V shed 0 bases and J shed 4 bases, with 9 bases lying between them. The CDR3 loop spans 14 amino acids. CDR1 MNHEY and CDR2 SVGAGI come from the germline V gene. CDR3 nucleotide sequence: TGTGCCAGCAGTTACTCGAACCGGAGAGAGACCCAGTACTTC. It encodes CASSYSNRRETQYF.

This clonotype was seen only a few times. This sequence joins TRBV12-3 or TRBV12-4 and TRBJ2-2; D is ambiguous. This CDR3 is built from 14 residues. V lost 4 bases and J 4 bases, leaving 10 bases between the germline ends. CDR3 nucleotides: TGTGCCAGCAGTTGGGCGAAGCGCACCGGGGAGCTGTTTTTT. It is translated as CASSWAKRTGELFF.

Only a few counts were recorded for this clonotype. The chain recombines TRBV29-1 with TRBJ1-3; unclear D gene. This CDR3 spans 16 amino acids. Per the germline V gene, CDR1 is SQVTM and CDR2 is ANQGSEA. Trimming took off 0 bases at V and 0 bases at J, with 12 bases between the two ends. Here the CDR3 DNA reads TGCAGCGTTGAAGATCAGCGGGAGATCTCTGGAAACACCATATATTTT. It translates to CSVEDQREISGNTIYF. The complete variable domain, with remaining parts taken from reference TRBV29-1 and TRBJ1-3, reads SAVISQKPSRDICQRGTSLTIQCQVDSQVTMMFWYRQQPGQSLTLIATANQGSEATYESGFVIDKFPISRPNLTFSTLTVSNMSPEDSSIYLCSVEDQREISGNTIYFGEGSWLTVV.

This clonotype was detected a few times. This chain uses TRBV6-5 with TRBJ1-6, with D unclear. The CDR3 runs 16 residues. The V and J ends lost 5 bases and 6 bases respectively, with 17 bases between them. Per the germline V gene, CDR1 is MNHEY and CDR2 is SVGAGI. DNA of the CDR3: TGTGCCAGCAGTGGACTCGAGGGTCCCGGTAATTCACCCCTCCACTTT. Translated, it gives CASSGLEGPGNSPLHF.

This clonotype has only a few counts. The chain joins TRBV25-1 to TRBJ2-7, with D possibly being TRBD2 (5 bases). The CDR3 has 11 residues. Germline CDR1 reads MGHDK; CDR2 reads SYGVNS. V lost 8 bases and J 3 bases, leaving 8 bases between the germline ends. The CDR3 DNA sequence: TGTGCCAGCTCGGGGTTCTACGAGCAGTACTTC. It specifies CASSGFYEQYF.

This clonotype was counted a few times. CDR3 loop: CSVHDRGTGELFF. CDR3 sequence (DNA): TGCAGCGTGCATGACAGGGGCACCGGGGAGCTGTTTTTT. The chain is built from TRBV29-1 and TRBJ2-2, with 8 bases matching TRBD1. This CDR3 has 13 amino acids. The germline CDR1 and CDR2 sequences are SQVTM and ANQGSEA. The V segment lost 6 bases and the J segment 4 bases; nucleotides outside the gene matches: 4.

V is TRBV7-9 and J is TRBJ2-1; TRBD2 matches 8 bases. V lost 1 base and J lost 0; bases outside the gene matches: 5. CDR1 and CDR2 (germline): SEHNR, FQNEAQ (reference sequence). The CDR3 loop spans 17 amino acids. For the CDR3, the DNA is TGTGCCAGCAGCTTAGTTAGCCTAGCGGGCTCCTACAATGAGCAGTTCTTC. Translating it yields CASSLVSLAGSYNEQFF. The full variable domain, with the rest looked up from reference TRBV7-9 and TRBJ2-1, is DTGVSQNPRHKITKRGQNVTFRCDPISEHNRLYWYRQTLGQGPEFLTYFQNEAQLEKSRLLSDRFSAERPKGSFSTLEIQRTEQGDSAMYLCASSLVSLAGSYNEQFFGPGTRLTVL.

In its sample, this clonotype was seen a few times. This chain joins TRBV7-9 and TRBJ2-7; D is unclear. The ends were cut back, 4 bases at V and 6 bases at J, with 16 bases in the middle. CDR3 length equals 14 residues. Germline V gene sequence: CDR1 SEHNR, CDR2 FQNEAQ (reference sequence). The CDR3 nucleotides are TGTGCCAGCAGCTCCTACCGAGACGGATTCGAGCAGTACTTC. Protein product: CASSSYRDGFEQYF.

The rearrangement joins TRBV7-6 to TRBJ2-7; no definite D call. The CDR3 loop spans 15 amino acids. Trimming cost V 1 base and J 6 bases, with 16 bases left between them. Germline assignment: CDR1 SGHVS and CDR2 FNYEAQ. CDR3 sequence: CASSLEAQTPGEQYF. In nucleotides, the CDR3 is TGTGCCAGCAGCTTAGAGGCTCAAACCCCTGGCGAGCAGTACTTC.

This rearrangement joins TRBV6-5 to TRBJ1-1; no definite D call. V gave up 2 bases and J gave up 8 bases, with 6 bases separating them. There are 11 residues in the CDR3. The V gene's germline CDR1 is MNHEY and CDR2 SVGAGI. The CDR3 DNA is TGTGCCAGCAGTTACGTGGGGGAAGCTTTCTTT. Amino acid sequence: CASSYVGEAFF.

Comments on this clonotype: One junction end disagrees with the germline gene, perhaps due to a read error. The V gene is TRBV6-1, the J gene TRBJ2-3; TRBD1 matches 8 bases. This CDR3 contains 14 residues. CDR1 and CDR2 (germline): MNHNS, SASEGT. The CDR3 nucleotides read TGTGCCAGCGCCGGACAGGGCTACACAGATACCCAGTATTTT. The encoded protein is CASAGQGYTDTQYF.

This clonotype was seen more than once but under ten times. The chain employs TRBV6-5 and TRBJ2-1, with D possibly TRBD1 on 6 matching bases. CDR1 is MNHEY and CDR2 is SVGAGI in the germline V gene. The CDR3 covers 16 residues. V dropped 5 bases and J dropped 4 bases, with 18 bases sitting between them. The CDR3 here is CASSHRGTTIYNEQFF. The CDR3 DNA reads TGTGCCAGCAGTCACCGAGGGACAACCATTTACAATGAGCAGTTCTTC.

There are a few counts of this clonotype. The rearrangement links TRBV10-3 to TRBJ2-7; 7 bases match TRBD2. Germline V gene data show CDR1 as ENHRY and CDR2 as SYGVKD. V shed 10 bases, J shed 7 bases, and the junction held 13 bases outside the gene matches. CDR3 length: 13 amino acids. CDR3 DNA sequence: TGTGCCACCCGACTAGCTGGACCAAATGAGCAGTACTTC. Translated, it gives CATRLAGPNEQYF.

This clonotype turned up a few times. This chain uses TRBV18 with TRBJ2-5, with D hard to call. This CDR3 is 15 amino acids long. Trimming left V 3 bases short and J 1 base short, with 12 bases between. CDR1 and CDR2 (germline): KGHSH, LQKENI. The CDR3 here is CASSPKDDLQETQYF. The CDR3, as DNA: TGTGCCAGCTCACCGAAGGACGACCTCCAAGAGACCCAGTACTTC.

In this sample, this clonotype turned up a few times. V usage is TRBV9 and J usage is TRBJ2-7; D might be TRBD1 (5 bases). Germline CDR1 and CDR2: SGDLS and YYNGEE. Between the trimmed V and J ends, which lost 2 bases and 5 bases, there was a span of 11 bases. The CDR3 runs 13 residues. CDR3 loop: CASSVRSRDEQYF. The CDR3 nucleotides are TGTGCCAGCAGCGTGAGGAGCAGGGACGAGCAGTACTTC.

This chain's CDR3 is CASSLEASDSYEQYF. DNA of the CDR3: TGTGCCAGCAGCTTAGAGGCTAGCGACTCCTACGAGCAGTACTTC. The chain joins TRBV11-2 to TRBJ2-7, with D tentatively TRBD2 (6 bases). Germline V gene lookup returns CDR1 SGHAT and CDR2 FQNNGV. Trimming stripped 0 bases from V and 0 bases from J, with 9 bases between. The length of the CDR3 is 15 residues.